This T cell receptor (beta chain) was retrieved from a study of beta chain features in type 1 diabetes. Study at large: Examination of sorted cells across all samples involved around 99 million cells.

The sequenced template was cDNA made from the entire isolated RNA. This table comes from immunoSEQ multiplex PCR, and its TCRdb copy is limited to in-frame clones, with some not included. The top ten clones hold approximately 0.99% of a sample with roughly 290,000 clones, roughly 8% of them seen once. Donors underwent one heparinised blood draw, around 100 mL on average. The germline V and J ends were trimmed by 0 bases and 4 bases, with 7 bases remaining between them. Germline CDR1 is SGHDT and CDR2 is YYEEEE. This CDR3 comprises 13 residues. Notes on this clone: Other DNA sequences within the sample encode an identical CDR3.

Material for sequencing was central memory CD4+ T cells from blood. The chain employs TRBV5-6 and TRBJ1-2, with D perhaps matching TRBD1 (5 bases). This receptor was identified in a woman between 18 and 29 years old in good health. The CDR3 reads CASSLVRAYGYTF. The CDR3 DNA follows: TGTGCCAGCAGCTTGGTCAGGGCCTATGGCTACACCTTC.